Below, 8 T cell receptor beta chains from the same sample are listed, as sequenced in a study of response to subunit inactivated influenza vaccine. TCRdb reprocessed the RT-PCR reads via MiXCR and lists one record per CDR3 protein. The sample holds approximately 730,000 distinct CDR3 sequences, approximately 15% seen once. This specimen consisted of PBMCs from blood, obtained 14 to 15 days before vaccination. Receptors originate from a man aged 50-60 years who received an inactivated influenza vaccine.

The gene calls are TRBV6-5 and TRBJ2-7, with D possibly TRBD1 on 5 matching bases. The V gene's germline CDR1 is MNHEY and CDR2 SVGAGI. The CDR3 is made up of 17 amino acids. Trimming pared 2 bases from V and 1 base from J, leaving 18 bases between. The CDR3 spells CASSYRPRGHTSYEQYF. In DNA form, the CDR3 reads TGTGCCAGCAGTTACCGACCAAGGGGCCATACTTCCTACGAGCAGTACTTC.

This clonotype was detected only a few times. This chain joins TRBV10-3 and TRBJ1-6; maybe TRBD1 (6 bases). The CDR3 is made up of 16 amino acids. Looked up from germline, CDR1 is ENHRY and CDR2 is SYGVKD. Trimming took 2 bases from V and 7 from J, leaving 15 bases between them. In nucleotides, the CDR3 is TGTGCCATCAGTGAGCTTTCGGACAGCTTGAATTCACCCCTCCACTTT. It specifies CAISELSDSLNSPLHF.

CDR3 in amino acids: CSARDRTWKQFF. DNA for the CDR3: TGCAGTGCTAGAGATCGGACGTGGAAGCAGTTCTTC. The rearrangement uses TRBV20-1 and TRBJ2-1; D gene uncertain. The CDR3 consists of 12 residues. Deletions cut 0 bases from V and 11 bases from J, with 11 bases between. From germline, CDR1 is DFQATT and CDR2 SNEGSKA (reference sequence).

This rearrangement joins TRBV9 to TRBJ2-1; 14 bases agree with TRBD2. The CDR3 loop spans 18 amino acids. Losses at the gene ends were 2 bases for V and 1 base for J; bases not matched to a gene: 5. The germline gives CDR1 SGDLS, CDR2 YYNGEE. Written as DNA, the CDR3 is TGTGCCAGCAGCGTTGGGACTAGCGGGAGTTTATCCTACAATGAGCAGTTCTTC. It yields the protein CASSVGTSGSLSYNEQFF. The variable domain in full, with the rest retrieved from reference TRBV9 and TRBJ2-1, is DSGVTQTPKHLITATGQRVTLRCSPRSGDLSVYWYQQSLDQGLQFLIQYYNGEERAKGNILERFSAQQFPDLHSELNLSSLELGDSALYFCASSVGTSGSLSYNEQFFGPGTRLTVL.

This rearrangement joins TRBV6-2 or TRBV6-3 to TRBJ2-7; perhaps D is TRBD1 or TRBD2 (5 bases each). With 0 bases removed from V and 2 bases from J, the gap between germline ends came to 8 bases. This CDR3 is 14 amino acids long. CDR1 and CDR2 from the germline V gene are MNHEY and SVGEGT. The CDR3 DNA reads TGTGCCAGCAGTTACTCAGGGGAGCCCTACGAGCAGTACTTC. Amino acid sequence: CASSYSGEPYEQYF.

This clonotype was seen a few times. This chain joins TRBV6-2 or TRBV6-3 and TRBJ1-1; D call uncertain. Per germline, CDR1 MNHEY and CDR2 SVGEGT. The CDR3 is 13 amino acids. Trimming took off 0 bases at V and 8 bases at J, with 10 bases between the two ends. The CDR3 nucleotides are TGTGCCAGCAGTTACTCGATAACGACGGAAGCTTTCTTT. This codes for CASSYSITTEAFF.

This clonotype was counted only a few times. The chain has TRBV20-1 and TRBJ2-7, with a possible D match to TRBD1 (6 bases). Germline CDR1 reads DFQATT; CDR2 reads SNEGSKA (reference sequence). This CDR3 region has 13 residues. Trimming shortened V by 6 bases and J by 2 bases, and 14 bases separated the two germline ends. This chain's CDR3 is CSAYRDTTYEQYF. The CDR3 nucleotides read TGCAGTGCGTACCGGGACACAACCTACGAGCAGTACTTC.

This clonotype was counted a few times. The rearrangement links TRBV5-6 to TRBJ2-5; 7 nucleotides line up with TRBD1. V lost 2 bases to trimming and J lost 5 bases; unmatched junction nucleotides: 9. CDR1 is SGHDT and CDR2 is YYEEEE in the germline V gene. The CDR3 is 15 amino acids. The CDR3 region is CASSFNRGLGETQYF. CDR3 in DNA: TGTGCCAGCAGCTTCAACAGGGGATTGGGCGAGACCCAGTACTTC. The variable domain in full, completed from reference TRBV5-6 and TRBJ2-5, reads DAGVTQSPTHLIKTRGQQVTLRCSPKSGHDTVSWYQQALGQGPQFIFQYYEEEERQRGNFPDRFSGHQFPNYSSELNVNALLLGDSALYLCASSFNRGLGETQYFGPGTRLLVL.